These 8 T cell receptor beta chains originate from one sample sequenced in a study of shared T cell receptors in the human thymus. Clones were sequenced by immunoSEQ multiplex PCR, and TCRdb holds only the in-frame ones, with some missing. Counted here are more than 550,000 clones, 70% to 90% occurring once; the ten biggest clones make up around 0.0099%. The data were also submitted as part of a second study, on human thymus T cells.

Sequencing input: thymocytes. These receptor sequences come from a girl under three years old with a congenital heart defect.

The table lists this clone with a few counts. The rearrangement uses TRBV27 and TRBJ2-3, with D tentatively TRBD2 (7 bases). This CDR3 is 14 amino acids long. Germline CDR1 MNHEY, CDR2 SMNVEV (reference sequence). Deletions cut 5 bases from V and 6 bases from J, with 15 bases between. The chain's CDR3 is CASSSAGRGDTQYF. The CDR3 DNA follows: TGTGCCAGCAGTAGCGCAGGGAGGGGGGATACGCAGTATTTT.

The DNA for the CDR3 is TGTGCCAGCAGCTTAACAGGGAGAGGTGGCTACACCTTC. Protein product: CASSLTGRGGYTF. The genes are TRBV11-2 and TRBJ1-2, with D tentatively TRBD1 (6 bases). The V end lost 2 bases, the J end lost 7 bases, and 11 bases lay between the germline ends. The CDR3 has 13 amino acids. Germline lookup yields CDR1 SGHAT and CDR2 FQNNGV. The full variable domain, rest sourced from reference TRBV11-2 and TRBJ1-2, is EAGVAQSPRYKIIEKRQSVAFWCNPISGHATLYWYQQILGQGPKLLIQFQNNGVVDDSQLPKDRFSAERLKGVDSTLKIQPAKLEDSAVYLCASSLTGRGGYTFGSGTRLTVV.

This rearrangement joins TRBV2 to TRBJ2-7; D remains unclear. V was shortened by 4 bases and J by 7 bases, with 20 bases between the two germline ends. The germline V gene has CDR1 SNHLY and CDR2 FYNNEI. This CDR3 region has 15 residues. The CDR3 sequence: CASSGISGSLREQYF. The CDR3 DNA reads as TGTGCCAGCAGTGGTATCTCGGGTTCATTGCGGGAGCAGTACTTC.

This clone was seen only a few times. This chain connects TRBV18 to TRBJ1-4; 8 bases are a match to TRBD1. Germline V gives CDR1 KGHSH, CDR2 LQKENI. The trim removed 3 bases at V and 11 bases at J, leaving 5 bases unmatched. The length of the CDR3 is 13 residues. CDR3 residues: CASSPLRTGKLFF. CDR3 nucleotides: TGTGCCAGCTCACCCCTTAGGACAGGGAAACTGTTTTTT.

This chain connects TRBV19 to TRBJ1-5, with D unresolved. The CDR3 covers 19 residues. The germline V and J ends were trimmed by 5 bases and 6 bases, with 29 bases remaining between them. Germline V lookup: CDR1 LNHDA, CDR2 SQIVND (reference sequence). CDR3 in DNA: TGTGCCAGTAGTCCGTCGCCTTCGGGAGCGCTTAGTCTTGGTCAGCCCCAGCATTTT. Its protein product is CASSPSPSGALSLGQPQHF.

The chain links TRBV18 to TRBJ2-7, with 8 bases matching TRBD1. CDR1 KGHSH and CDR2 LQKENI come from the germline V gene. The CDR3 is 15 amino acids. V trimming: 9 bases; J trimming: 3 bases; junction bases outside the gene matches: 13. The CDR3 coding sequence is TGTGCCAGTTCCGTACAGGGGGTCGATCACTACGAGCAGTACTTC. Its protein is CASSVQGVDHYEQYF. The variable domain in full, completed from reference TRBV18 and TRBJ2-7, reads NAGVMQNPRHLVRRRGQEARLRCSPMKGHSHVYWYRQLPEEGLKFMVYLQKENIIDESGMPKERFSAEFPKEGPSILRIQQVVRGDSAAYFCASSVQGVDHYEQYFGPGTRLTVT.

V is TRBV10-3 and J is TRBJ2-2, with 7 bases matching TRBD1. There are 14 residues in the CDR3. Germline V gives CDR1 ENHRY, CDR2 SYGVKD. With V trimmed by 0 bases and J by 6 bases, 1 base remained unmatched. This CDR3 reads CAISESGTAGELFF. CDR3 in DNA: TGTGCCATCAGTGAGTCTGGGACAGCCGGGGAGCTGTTTTTT.

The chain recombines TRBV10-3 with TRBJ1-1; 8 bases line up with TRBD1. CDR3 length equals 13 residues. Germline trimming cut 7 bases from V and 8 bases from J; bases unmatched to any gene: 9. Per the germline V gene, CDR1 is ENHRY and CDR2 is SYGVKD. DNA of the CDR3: TGTGCCATCACCAGACAGGGGTTGGGAGAAGCTTTCTTT. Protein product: CAITRQGLGEAFF.